These 4 T cell receptor beta chains originate from one sample sequenced in a study of CD8+ T cells in alopecia areata. Treatment specified: oral pan-JAK inhibitor, 5-10 mg twice daily. RNA extraction and reverse transcription yielded cDNA as sequencing template. Method: immunoSEQ multiplex PCR; TCRdb's copy keeps in-frame clones and lacks some. The sample lists some 190,000 clones; approximately 70% were seen once. This specimen consisted of CD4+ T cells sorted from blood, obtained at roughly week 45, from a patient treated with tofacitinib. The receptors here all came from a human donor with alopecia areata.

This clone was seen a few times. The chain combines TRBV29-1 with TRBJ2-1, with 8 bases matching TRBD2. The CDR3 runs 14 residues. The junction had 12 bases not matched to a gene; V was cut back by 8 bases and J by 6 bases. Germline V gene data show CDR1 as SQVTM and CDR2 as ANQGSEA. This chain's CDR3 is CSLVEAGVSNEQFF. CDR3 nucleotide sequence: TGCAGCCTGGTAGAAGCGGGGGTCTCCAATGAGCAGTTCTTC.

The V call is TRBV4-3, the J call TRBJ1-4; D gene unclear. Germline lookup yields CDR1 LGHNA and CDR2 YSLEER. The CDR3 sequence is 15 residues long. Trimming cost V 1 base and J 0 bases, with 6 bases left between them. DNA for the CDR3: TGCGCCAGCAGCCAAGGCCGATCAACTAATGAAAAACTGTTTTTT. As protein: CASSQGRSTNEKLFF.

This clone was recorded only once. The chain has TRBV2 and TRBJ2-1; 8 nucleotides line up with TRBD2. J gave up 15 bases and V 4 bases, and 11 bases lay outside the gene matches. CDR1 SNHLY and CDR2 FYNNEI come from the germline V gene. CDR3 length equals 13 residues. The CDR3 spells CASSARPERGRFF. The CDR3 nucleotides read TGTGCCAGCAGTGCCCGCCCTGAGCGGGGGAGGTTCTTC.

The chain uses TRBV30 and TRBJ1-3, with 8 bases that match TRBD1. In germline, CDR1 is GTSNPN, CDR2 SVGIG (reference sequence). This CDR3 comprises 15 residues. Trimming took 4 bases from V and 0 from J; bases not matched to a gene: 5. The CDR3 DNA sequence: TGTGCCTGGACTCGACAGGGGCCCTCTGGAAACACCATATATTTT. Protein sequence: CAWTRQGPSGNTIYF.